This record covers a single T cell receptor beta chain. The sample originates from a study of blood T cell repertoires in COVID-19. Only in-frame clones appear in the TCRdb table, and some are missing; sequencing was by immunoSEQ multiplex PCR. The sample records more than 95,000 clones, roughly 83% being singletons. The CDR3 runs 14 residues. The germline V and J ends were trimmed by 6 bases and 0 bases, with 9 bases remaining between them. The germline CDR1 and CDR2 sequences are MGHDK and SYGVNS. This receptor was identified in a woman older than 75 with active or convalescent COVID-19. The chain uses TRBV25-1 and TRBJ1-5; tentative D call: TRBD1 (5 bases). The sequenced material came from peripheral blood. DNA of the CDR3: TGTGCCAGCAGCGACAGACATAGCAATCAGCCCCAGCATTTT. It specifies CASSDRHSNQPQHF.